These 24 T cell receptor beta chains originate from one sample sequenced in a study of OX40 agonist ivuxolimab in advanced cancers. The assay was immunoSEQ multiplex PCR, and TCRdb's table has in-frame clones only and misses some. The data show about 53,000 clones, 70% to 90% seen once. Sequences were derived from CD4+ or CD8+ T cells sorted from blood, sampled in a trial of the OX40 agonist ivuxolimab. The receptors derive from an adult with an advanced solid tumor such as melanoma, head and neck, liver or kidney cancer.

CDR3 bases: TGTGCCAGCAGCTTAGACCTAGCGGGAGGGCCGGAAGATACGCAGTATTTT. This gives the protein CASSLDLAGGPEDTQYF. This chain links TRBV11-1 with TRBJ2-3; 12 bases line up with TRBD2. Trimming removed 1 base from V and 5 bases from J; junction bases left unmatched: 7. Germline CDR1 is SGHAT and CDR2 is FQDESV (reference sequence). The CDR3 is 17 residues long.

This rearrangement joins TRBV5-1 to TRBJ2-1; 7 bases line up with TRBD1. CDR3 size: 15 residues. V lost 2 bases, J lost 4 bases, and 6 bases stayed unmatched. CDR1 is SGHRS, CDR2 YFSETQ, per germline. The CDR3 DNA sequence: TGCGCCAGCAGCTTTGGTACAGGGGCATACAATGAGCAGTTCTTC. Translated: CASSFGTGAYNEQFF.

The rearrangement links TRBV2 to TRBJ2-2, with no clear D. The CDR3 covers 13 residues. V was trimmed by 3 bases and J by 7 bases, leaving 9 bases between them. Germline V lookup: CDR1 SNHLY, CDR2 FYNNEI. The CDR3 sequence is CASSDSTHGELFF. As DNA, the CDR3 is TGTGCCAGCAGTGATTCCACCCACGGGGAGCTGTTTTTT. Full variable domain (missing parts from reference TRBV2 and TRBJ2-2): EPEVTQTPSHQVTQMGQEVILRCVPISNHLYFYWYRQILGQKVEFLVSFYNNEISEKSEIFDDQFSVERPDGSNFTLKIRSTKLEDSAMYFCASSDSTHGELFFGEGSRLTVL.

This clone was recorded once. The rearrangement links TRBV29-1 to TRBJ1-4; possibly TRBD1 for D (5 bases). The V end lost 4 bases, the J end lost 0 bases, and 6 bases lay between the germline ends. This CDR3 has 13 amino acids. Germline CDR1 and CDR2: SQVTM and ANQGSEA. In nucleotides, the CDR3 is TGCAGCGTTGGAGGGGCAACTAATGAAAAACTGTTTTTT. This sequence encodes CSVGGATNEKLFF.

The chain carries TRBV27 and TRBJ2-5; 16 nucleotides align to TRBD2. Germline values: CDR1 MNHEY, CDR2 SMNVEV (reference sequence). V shed 4 bases, J shed 5 bases, and the junction held 13 bases outside the gene matches. CDR3 length equals 19 residues. CDR3 in DNA: TGTGCCAGCAGTTCCCGTCCCGGGACTAGCGGGGGGGCAGGGGAGACCCAGTACTTC. It specifies CASSSRPGTSGGAGETQYF.

This chain links TRBV5-4 with TRBJ1-1; D might be TRBD1 (5 bases). V lost 4 bases to trimming and J lost 4 bases, with 14 bases between them. The CDR3 length is 14 residues. Germline V gene lookup returns CDR1 SGHNT and CDR2 YYREEE (reference sequence). The CDR3 loop reads CASSRDPRGTEAFF. The CDR3 DNA reads TGTGCCAGCAGCCGGGACCCGAGGGGCACTGAAGCTTTCTTT.

V usage is TRBV29-1 and J usage is TRBJ1-3; D call uncertain. The germline V gene encodes CDR1 SQVTM and CDR2 ANQGSEA. This CDR3 has 13 amino acids. The V end was cut by 4 bases, the J end by 0 bases, with 7 bases between. CDR3 coding DNA: TGCAGCGTTGTGGCCCTCTCTGGAAACACCATATATTTT. Its translation: CSVVALSGNTIYF.

Only a few counts were recorded for this clone. This chain connects TRBV10-3 to TRBJ1-1; D is undetermined. The CDR3 runs 13 residues. In germline, CDR1 is ENHRY, CDR2 SYGVKD. With 11 bases removed from V and 0 bases from J, the gap between germline ends came to 13 bases. The CDR3, as DNA: TGTGCCGCAAACCTGGGAATGAACACTGAAGCTTTCTTT. Translated, it gives CAANLGMNTEAFF.

This clone has just one count. The V and J genes are TRBV15 and TRBJ1-4; D is unresolved. Germline V CDR1 and CDR2: LNHNV, YYDKDF (reference sequence). The V gene lost 1 base and the J gene lost 4 bases, with 10 bases spanning the gap. The CDR3 consists of 15 residues. CDR3 DNA sequence: TGTGCCACCAGCAGAGGTGTGGACGGTAATGAAAAACTGTTTTTT. It translates to CATSRGVDGNEKLFF.

V is TRBV2 and J is TRBJ1-5, with a possible D match to TRBD1 (5 bases). Germline values: CDR1 SNHLY, CDR2 FYNNEI. The germline V and J ends were trimmed by 6 bases and 5 bases, with 17 bases remaining between them. The CDR3 loop spans 15 amino acids. Here the CDR3 DNA reads TGTGCCAGCAGGGGATTGGACATACCTTATCAGCCCCAGCATTTT. Protein sequence: CASRGLDIPYQPQHF.

In the case of this clone: Other DNA sequences of this sample code for an identical CDR3. V is TRBV9 and J is TRBJ2-5, with TRBD2 matching over 7 bases. V lost 0 bases, J lost 5 bases, and 1 base stayed unmatched. Looked up from germline, CDR1 is SGDLS and CDR2 is YYNGEE. This CDR3 has 13 residues. CDR3 amino acids: CASSVGEGETQYF. Here the CDR3 DNA reads TGTGCCAGCAGCGTAGGGGAGGGGGAGACCCAGTACTTC.

The genes are TRBV14 and TRBJ1-1, with 8 bases lining up with TRBD1. The CDR3 has 16 residues. The germline V gene encodes CDR1 SGHDN and CDR2 FVKESK. V lost 1 base and J lost 4; bases outside the gene matches: 8. Written as DNA, the CDR3 is TGTGCCAGCAGCCAAGTTAGGCAGGGGGCCTTCACTGAAGCTTTCTTT. Its translation is CASSQVRQGAFTEAFF.

Comments on this clone: Without the conserved terminal phenylalanine or tryptophan, this CDR3 likely stems from a read error. This chain links TRBV5-1 with TRBJ2-7; D gene uncertain. With 0 bases removed from V and 4 bases from J, the gap between germline ends came to 11 bases. There are 14 residues in the CDR3. The germline gives CDR1 SGHRS, CDR2 YFSETQ. CDR3 protein: CASSLAAGAYEQYL. The CDR3 region has the DNA TGCGCCAGCAGCTTGGCCGCCGGAGCGTACGAGCAGTACCTC.

A remark on this clone: The junction does not match germline at one end; this may be a read error. This specimen includes other DNA sequences encoding the same CDR3. This rearrangement joins TRBV27 to TRBJ1-2; D is possibly TRBD1 (5 bases). This CDR3 region has 12 residues. Germline CDR1 MNHEY, CDR2 SMNVEV (reference sequence). The CDR3 DNA is TGTGCCAGCAGTACCGGGACTCTCGGCTACACTTTC. The encoded protein is CASSTGTLGYTF.

The rearrangement uses TRBV5-1 and TRBJ2-1; 9 nucleotides align to TRBD1. Trimming took 4 bases from V and 7 from J; bases not matched to a gene: 24. The CDR3 runs to 20 residues. Germline loops: CDR1 SGHRS, CDR2 YFSETQ. The CDR3 DNA is TGCGCCAGCAGCAAGAGGCCGGGACAGGGCTATCAATCGGGAATTAATGAGCAGTTCTTC. Translating gives CASSKRPGQGYQSGINEQFF.

V is TRBV4-1 and J is TRBJ1-6; 7 nucleotides line up with TRBD1. In germline, CDR1 is MGHRA, CDR2 YSYEKL. After removal of 4 bases from V and 6 bases from J, the junction contained 9 bases not matched to a gene. This CDR3 is built from 16 residues. The CDR3 here is CASSPPEGAINSPLHF. CDR3 bases: TGCGCCAGCAGCCCGCCCGAGGGGGCTATTAATTCACCCCTCCACTTT.

The CDR3 DNA is TGTGCCAGCAGTTTAGCCATGACCGACGAGCAGTACTTC. It is translated as CASSLAMTDEQYF. The chain employs TRBV28 and TRBJ2-7; D not certain. V lost 2 bases, J lost 5 bases, and 10 bases lay in between. Germline CDR1 and CDR2: MDHEN and SYDVKM. This CDR3 has 13 amino acids.

The chain employs TRBV5-4 and TRBJ1-1; a possible D gene is TRBD1 (5 bases). This CDR3 region has 13 residues. In germline, CDR1 is SGHNT, CDR2 YYREEE (reference sequence). The V end was cut by 4 bases, the J end by 5 bases, with 12 bases between. The CDR3, as DNA: TGTGCCAGCAGCCGCGGGGGGGGGACTGAAGCTTTCTTT. Translation: CASSRGGGTEAFF.

V and J are TRBV6-1 and TRBJ2-2; D may correspond to TRBD1 or TRBD2 (5 bases each). CDR3 length: 12 residues. Germline loops: CDR1 MNHNS, CDR2 SASEGT. V was trimmed by 8 bases and J by 6 bases, leaving 10 bases between them. CDR3 in amino acids: CASGRDPGELFF. CDR3 in DNA: TGTGCCAGCGGACGGGACCCCGGGGAGCTGTTTTTT.

The gene calls are TRBV21-1 and TRBJ2-3; no DNA check was done on the table's D call, TRBD1. TRBV21-1 is given as a pseudogene. The CDR3 is 10 residues long. The DNA of the CDR3 is TGTGCCAGCAGACGACAGAGGCAGTATTTT. Protein sequence: CASRRQRQYF.

This rearrangement joins TRBV1 to TRBJ1-4; whether TRBD1, the table's D call, matches the DNA was not checked. TRBV1 is classified as a pseudogene. The CDR3 length is 14 residues. The CDR3 protein is CTSLPGGTNEKLFF. The CDR3 DNA sequence: TGCACCAGCCTCCCAGGGGGCACTAATGAAAAACTGTTTTTT.

The chain recombines TRBV2 with TRBJ1-2; no clear D. The CDR3 runs to 15 residues. Germline V CDR1 and CDR2: SNHLY, FYNNEI. Trimming stripped 0 bases from V and 3 bases from J, with 11 bases between. CDR3 nucleotide sequence: TGTGCCAGCAGTGAAGCGAGTTGGCAGGACTATGGCTACACCTTC. Its translation: CASSEASWQDYGYTF.

This clone was counted a few times. The V call is TRBV29-1, the J call TRBJ2-5, with D possibly TRBD2 on 7 matching bases. Trimming pared 1 base from V and 4 bases from J, leaving 10 bases between. Germline lookup yields CDR1 SQVTM and CDR2 ANQGSEA. This CDR3 spans 13 amino acids. The CDR3 spells CSVEVGGAETQYF. The CDR3 coding sequence is TGCAGCGTTGAAGTAGGGGGGGCAGAGACCCAGTACTTC.

This clone was seen a few times. V gene TRBV2 combines with J gene TRBJ1-1; D remains ambiguous. Germline CDR1 SNHLY, CDR2 FYNNEI. V shed 6 bases and J shed 1 base, with 9 bases lying between them. This CDR3 has 13 amino acids. The CDR3 sequence: CASSRTKNTEAFF. In DNA form, the CDR3 reads TGTGCCAGCAGCCGAACAAAGAACACTGAAGCTTTCTTT.